Listed below are T cell receptor beta chains from one sample, sequenced in a study of breast tumors, draining lymph nodes, adjacent tissues. TCRdb re-analysed the multiplex PCR reads in MiXCR, keeping a single row per CDR3 protein. The sample includes around 130,000 distinct CDR3 sequences, over 20% seen only once; the top ten take about 2.2%. Sequenced material: axillary lymph node tissue. Source of these receptors: a female donor with breast cancer. Some clones in this sample may be carry-over from other donors' samples. The CDR3 runs from the conserved cysteine through the conserved F or W. A D gene is named only where the DNA matches it firmly. Not all rows give a size; the values are once, few, many and, for expanded clones, a class.

>TRBJ1-4|TRBD1|TRBV27|-
TGTGCCAGCAGTTTGGGCCGGACAGGAAAACTGTTTTTT
CASSLGRTGKLFF
>TRBJ2-7|TRBD2|TRBV24-1|many
TGTGCCACCAGGCGGGGGGATGGCGAGCAGTACTTC
CATRRGDGEQYF
>TRBJ2-1|-|TRBV7-8|many
TGTGCCAGCGGGTCAGGGACTTACAATGAGCAGTTCTTC
CASGSGTYNEQFF
>TRBJ1-2|-|TRBV5-1|many
TGCGCCAGCAGCTTGGAGGCCACCTATTTGAACTATGGCTACACCTTC
CASSLEATYLNYGYTF
>TRBJ1-2|-|TRBV6-6|many
TGTGCCAGCAGAAACTTAGCTAACTATGGCTACACCTTC
CASRNLANYGYTF
>TRBJ1-2|TRBD1|TRBV5-1|many
TGCGCCAGCAGCTTGGCCTTCAGCGGGGCGACGCGACAGGGGGCTTATGGCTACACCTTC
CASSLAFSGATRQGAYGYTF
>TRBJ2-7|-|TRBV25-1|-
TGTGCCTGCAGTGAGGCGGGCTCCTACGAGCAGTACTTC
CACSEAGSYEQYF
>TRBJ2-5|-|TRBV7-9|-
TGTGCCAGCAGCTTAGTCTCTAGCGATAAAGAGACCCAGTACTTC
CASSLVSSDKETQYF
>TRBJ1-5|TRBD1|TRBV7-8|-
TGTGCCGGCAGCTTAGCGCCGGACAGGGGAGGTCAGCCCCAGCATTTT
CAGSLAPDRGGQPQHF
>TRBJ2-5|-|TRBV10-2|many
TGCGCCAGCAGTAGTCAGGATGAGACCCAGTACTTC
CASSSQDETQYF
>TRBJ2-1|-|TRBV28|few
TGTGCCAGCAGTTTTTCCGGGGGCAGGAGCAATGAGCAGTTCTTC
CASSFSGGRSNEQFF